This T cell receptor beta chain comes out of a study of control samples from healthy donors and cancer patients. TCRdb keeps only in-frame clones here, not all; method: immunoSEQ multiplex PCR. The table records about 75,000 clones, roughly 84% of them present only once. Germline CDR1 is MDHEN and CDR2 is SYDVKM. The CDR3 contains 14 residues. The germline V and J ends were trimmed by 3 bases and 4 bases, with 11 bases remaining between them. This receptor was taken from a man aged 50-59 years in good health. The sequencing sample was made of blood. The chain recombines TRBV28 with TRBJ2-3; no firm D call. CDR3 in DNA: TGTGCCAGCAGTTTTTACCCCATGGCAGATACGCAGTATTTT. This codes for CASSFYPMADTQYF.